This T cell receptor (beta chain) was retrieved from a study of blood T cell repertoires in COVID-19. The overall study: The cDNA or gDNA used as material had been derived from T cells, B-cell-depleted T cells, or PBMCs.

Germline lookup yields CDR1 SEHNR and CDR2 FQNEAQ (reference sequence). This CDR3 has 15 amino acids. The V end lost 5 bases, the J end lost 8 bases, and 19 bases lay between the germline ends. As originally analysed: Amplification with reference gene primers provided the estimates of nucleated cell counts. Clones were sequenced by immunoSEQ multiplex PCR, and TCRdb holds only the in-frame ones, with some missing. D and trimming come from the DNA, and the V and J calls and clone size come from that table. The repertoire holds about 260,000 clones, about 90% seen once, with over 3.5% in the top ten. The J gene is TRBJ2-1, the V gene TRBV7-9; TRBD1 might be the D (6 bases). The receptor's source is a woman aged 40 to 50 with acute or convalescent COVID-19. Sequenced sample: peripheral blood. CDR3 residues: CASSHRVVVRYEQFF. CDR3 coding DNA: TGTGCCAGCAGCCACAGGGTCGTTGTGCGGTATGAGCAGTTCTTC.